In its sample, the clone carrying this TCR beta chain was seen many times. Its antigen is unidentified. A deep-level run was used for the assay. TCRdb keeps only in-frame clones here, not all; method: immunoSEQ multiplex PCR. The sample consists of 550,000 to 700,000 clones, around 78% of them appearing once. The donor population consisted of healthy HIV-negative adults with no recent acute infections or vaccinations. This record comes from a study of shared clonotypes between healthy human individuals. The study, taken as a whole, reports: Larger estimated richness was generally seen in naive subsets than in memory subsets. Sharing across a few donors was seen in 4% to 6.5% of naive CD4 clonotypes.

The CDR3 sequence is 14 residues long. In germline, CDR1 is MNHNS, CDR2 SASEGT. The V end lost 4 bases, the J end lost 5 bases, and 12 bases lay between the germline ends. Sequencing was done on a sample of memory CD4+ T cells sorted from blood. Regarding subset: CD45RA-negative fraction. The clonotype comes from a woman aged 25 to 39 in good health. The chain has TRBV6-1 and TRBJ2-1; perhaps TRBD2 as D (5 bases). The CDR3 DNA sequence: TGTGCCAGCAGTGGAGGGTGGGTGAACAATGAGCAGTTCTTC. This gives the protein CASSGGWVNNEQFF.